These 10 T cell receptor beta chains share one sample of origin, sequenced in a study of spatial heterogeneity in lung cancer. The time point was: sample taken at primary tumor resection. Unsorted whole RNA samples from tumor, nontumor lung or frozen PBMC were sequenced. Each CDR3 protein is one row after TCRdb ran MiXCR on the 5' RACE reads. Of some 8,100 distinct CDR3 sequences in the sample, around 5.4% are singletons; the top ten hold about 42%. Sequencing was performed on PBMCs, taken at surgery. These receptors were obtained from a male donor with early-stage non-small cell lung cancer.

This clonotype was recorded at least ten times. The rearrangement uses TRBV28 and TRBJ2-1; 7 bases agree with TRBD2. This CDR3 is 14 amino acids long. Germline-derived CDR1 and CDR2 are MDHEN and SYDVKM. After removal of 8 bases from V and 3 bases from J, the junction contained 7 bases not matched to a gene. The CDR3 DNA is TGTGCCAGCTCATCTGGACTAGACTACAATGAGCAGTTCTTC. Its protein is CASSSGLDYNEQFF.

This clonotype was recorded many times. V and J are TRBV5-6 and TRBJ1-5, with D possibly being TRBD1 (6 bases). This CDR3 spans 14 amino acids. Trimming left V 5 bases short and J 1 base short, with 10 bases between. Germline lookup yields CDR1 SGHDT and CDR2 YYEEEE. The CDR3, as DNA: TGTGCCAGCAGGGAGCAGGGGAGCAATCAGCCCCAGCATTTT. Its protein is CASREQGSNQPQHF.

This clonotype has a single count. One junction end does not reproduce the germline sequence, and a read error may be involved. This sequence joins TRBV6-6 and TRBJ2-6; D gene ambiguous. The germline CDR1 and CDR2 sequences are MNHNY and SVGAGI (reference sequence). The CDR3 sequence is 16 residues long. CDR3 sequence (DNA): TGTGTCAGCAGTCCCGGACGGAACTCTGGGGCCAACGTCCTGACTTTC. As protein: CVSSPGRNSGANVLTF.

In this sample, this clonotype turned up many times. V usage is TRBV4-1 and J usage is TRBJ2-1, with TRBD2 as a possible D gene (6 bases). Germline CDR1 and CDR2: MGHRA and YSYEKL. The V gene lost 1 base and the J gene lost 8 bases, with 21 bases spanning the gap. This CDR3 has 17 amino acids. This CDR3 is CASSQVADYPLFDEQFF. In nucleotides, the CDR3 is TGCGCCAGCAGCCAAGTCGCGGACTATCCCCTCTTTGATGAGCAGTTCTTC.

In its sample, this clonotype was seen many times. The chain has TRBV24-1 and TRBJ2-3; D is uncertain. CDR3 size: 12 residues. The germline gives CDR1 KGHDR, CDR2 SFDVKD. CDR3: CARRGSTDTQYF. CDR3 DNA sequence: TGTGCGCGCAGAGGATCCACAGATACGCAGTATTTT.

This clonotype has a count of ten or more. The V and J genes are TRBV5-4 and TRBJ2-1; 14 bases are a match to TRBD2. Germline V gene data show CDR1 as SGHNT and CDR2 as YYREEE (reference sequence). V lost 3 bases to trimming and J lost 6 bases; unmatched junction nucleotides: 2. The CDR3 spans 15 residues. This chain's CDR3 is CASSSGTSGGNEQFF. In DNA form, the CDR3 reads TGTGCCAGCAGCTCCGGGACTAGCGGGGGCAATGAGCAGTTCTTC.

This clonotype counts as medium-sized. The rearrangement links TRBV19 to TRBJ2-1; 8 nucleotides align to TRBD2. Germline lookup yields CDR1 LNHDA and CDR2 SQIVND (reference sequence). Trimming at V came to 6 bases and at J to 5 bases, leaving 9 bases not matched to a gene. This CDR3 spans 15 amino acids. The CDR3 loop is CASSWSGGPNNEQFF. In nucleotides, the CDR3 is TGTGCCAGTAGCTGGTCGGGAGGGCCGAACAATGAGCAGTTCTTC. Full variable domain (rest looked up from reference TRBV19 and TRBJ2-1): DGGITQSPKYLFRKEGQNVTLSCEQNLNHDAMYWYRQDPGQGLRLIYYSQIVNDFQKGDIAEGYSVSREKKESFPLTVTSAQKNPTAFYLCASSWSGGPNNEQFFGPGTRLTVL.

This clonotype came up many times. The chain recombines TRBV11-2 with TRBJ2-3, with 11 bases identical to TRBD2. V shed 1 base and J 4 bases; nucleotides not matched to a gene: 10. This CDR3 has 18 residues. Germline loops: CDR1 SGHAT, CDR2 FQNNGV. The CDR3 sequence is CASSLGPPGLADSDTQYF. The CDR3 coding sequence is TGTGCCAGCAGCTTAGGACCTCCGGGACTAGCGGACTCAGATACGCAGTATTTT.

This clonotype was seen at least ten times. The rearrangement links TRBV25-1 to TRBJ1-1; 10 nucleotides line up with TRBD1. With V trimmed by 6 bases and J by 1 base, 2 bases remained unmatched. This CDR3 comprises 14 residues. Looked up from germline, CDR1 is MGHDK and CDR2 is SYGVNS. The CDR3 region is CASRGDRGNTEAFF. In DNA, the CDR3 is TGTGCCAGCAGGGGGGACAGGGGGAACACTGAAGCTTTCTTT.

This clonotype was seen ten or more times. The rearrangement links TRBV11-2 to TRBJ1-5; unclear D gene. The germline V gene encodes CDR1 SGHAT and CDR2 FQNNGV. This CDR3 contains 12 residues. V was clipped by 4 bases and J by 9 bases, with 10 bases between them. CDR3 region: CASSSTGSPQHF. As DNA, the CDR3 is TGTGCCAGCAGCTCGACCGGGTCGCCCCAGCATTTT.